The 2 T cell receptor beta chains below were found in one sample sequenced in a study of shared clonotypes between healthy human individuals. Assay used: immunoSEQ multiplex PCR; TCRdb lists only in-frame clones, some missing. The table has around 2.1 million clones, roughly 91% seen once. Naive-designated CD8 cells lacked CD45RO, were positively enriched for CCR7, and omitted terminally differentiated effector memory CD45RA+ cells. Source material: naive CD8+ T cells from PBMCs. These receptors came from a man younger than 35 in good health. Some clones in this sample may be carry-over from other donors' samples.

This clone was seen just once. Written as DNA, the CDR3 is TGTGCCATCAGCCCGGGACTAGCGCTAAATGAGCAGTTCTTC. Translation: CAISPGLALNEQFF. The chain employs TRBV10-3 and TRBJ2-1, with 10 positions matching TRBD2. J lost 7 bases, V lost 6 bases, and 6 bases had no gene match. The CDR3 is made up of 14 amino acids. CDR1 is ENHRY and CDR2 is SYGVKD in the germline V gene.

This clone occurred once. The chain employs TRBV7-9 and TRBJ2-7, with D perhaps TRBD1 or TRBD2 (5 bases each). V was trimmed by 3 bases and J by 3 bases, leaving 12 bases between them. Germline V gene lookup returns CDR1 SEHNR and CDR2 FQNEAQ (reference sequence). The CDR3 runs 14 residues. The DNA of the CDR3 is TGTGCCAGCAGCTTCGGGGCGGCTAACTACGAGCAGTACTTC. Translating gives CASSFGAANYEQYF.